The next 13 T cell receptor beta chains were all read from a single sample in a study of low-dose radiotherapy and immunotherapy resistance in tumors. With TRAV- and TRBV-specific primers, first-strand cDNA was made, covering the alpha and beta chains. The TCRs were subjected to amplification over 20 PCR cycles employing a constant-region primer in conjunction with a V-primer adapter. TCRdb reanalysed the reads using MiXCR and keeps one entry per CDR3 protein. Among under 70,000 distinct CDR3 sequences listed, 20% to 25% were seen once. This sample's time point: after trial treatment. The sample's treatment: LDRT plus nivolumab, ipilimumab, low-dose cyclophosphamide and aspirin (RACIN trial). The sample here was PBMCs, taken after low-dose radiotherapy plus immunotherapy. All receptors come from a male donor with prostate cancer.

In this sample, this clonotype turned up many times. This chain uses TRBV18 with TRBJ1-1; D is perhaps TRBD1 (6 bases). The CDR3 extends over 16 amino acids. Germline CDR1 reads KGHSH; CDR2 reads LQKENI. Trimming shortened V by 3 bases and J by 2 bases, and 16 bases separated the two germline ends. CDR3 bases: TGTGCCAGCTCACCGGAACGACAGGAAATCAACACTGAAGCTTTCTTT. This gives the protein CASSPERQEINTEAFF.

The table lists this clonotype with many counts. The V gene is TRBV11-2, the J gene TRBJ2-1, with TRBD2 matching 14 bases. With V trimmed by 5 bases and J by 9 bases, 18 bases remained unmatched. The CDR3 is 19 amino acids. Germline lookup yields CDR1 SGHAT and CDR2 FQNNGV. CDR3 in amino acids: CASSRRLAGGLESLSEQFF. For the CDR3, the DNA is TGTGCCAGCAGCCGCCGACTAGCGGGAGGGCTGGAAAGCCTCAGTGAGCAGTTCTTC.

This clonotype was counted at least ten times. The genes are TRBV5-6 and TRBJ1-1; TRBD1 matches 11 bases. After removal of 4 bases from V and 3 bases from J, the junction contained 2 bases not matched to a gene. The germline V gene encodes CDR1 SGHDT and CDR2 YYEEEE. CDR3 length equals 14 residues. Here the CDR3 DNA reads TGTGCCAGCAGCCGGGGACAGGGGGACACTGAAGCTTTCTTT. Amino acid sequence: CASSRGQGDTEAFF.

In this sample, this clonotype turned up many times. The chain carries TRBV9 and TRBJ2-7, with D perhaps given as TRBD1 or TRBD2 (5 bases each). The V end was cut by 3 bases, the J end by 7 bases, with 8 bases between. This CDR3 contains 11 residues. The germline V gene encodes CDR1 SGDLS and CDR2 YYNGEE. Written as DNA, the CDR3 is TGTGCCAGCAGCGGCGAGGGGGAGCAGTACTTC. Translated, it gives CASSGEGEQYF.

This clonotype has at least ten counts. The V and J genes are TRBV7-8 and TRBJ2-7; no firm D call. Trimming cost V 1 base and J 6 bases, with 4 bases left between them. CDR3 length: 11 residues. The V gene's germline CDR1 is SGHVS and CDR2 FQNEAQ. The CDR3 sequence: CASSLGAEQYF. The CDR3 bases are TGTGCCAGCAGCTTAGGGGCCGAGCAGTACTTC.

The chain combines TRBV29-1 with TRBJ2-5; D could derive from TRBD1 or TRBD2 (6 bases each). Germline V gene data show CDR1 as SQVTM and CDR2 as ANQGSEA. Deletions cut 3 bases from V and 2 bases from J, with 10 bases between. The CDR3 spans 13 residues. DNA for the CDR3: TGCAGCGTTGAGGGGGGCGGACAAGAGACCCAGTACTTC. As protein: CSVEGGGQETQYF. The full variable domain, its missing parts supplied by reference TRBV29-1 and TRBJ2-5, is SAVISQKPSRDICQRGTSLTIQCQVDSQVTMMFWYRQQPGQSLTLIATANQGSEATYESGFVIDKFPISRPNLTFSTLTVSNMSPEDSSIYLCSVEGGGQETQYFGPGTRLLVL.

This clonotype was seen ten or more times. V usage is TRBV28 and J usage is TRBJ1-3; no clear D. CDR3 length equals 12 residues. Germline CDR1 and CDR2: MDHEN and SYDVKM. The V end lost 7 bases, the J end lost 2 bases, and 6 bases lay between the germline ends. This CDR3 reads CASTGPGNTIYF. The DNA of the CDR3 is TGTGCCAGCACAGGTCCTGGAAACACCATATATTTT.

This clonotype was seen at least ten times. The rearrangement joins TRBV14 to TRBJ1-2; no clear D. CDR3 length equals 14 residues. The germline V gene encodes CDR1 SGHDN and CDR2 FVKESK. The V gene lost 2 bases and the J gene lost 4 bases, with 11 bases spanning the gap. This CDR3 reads CASSQFPASYGYTF. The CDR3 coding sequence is TGTGCCAGCAGCCAATTCCCAGCGAGCTATGGCTACACCTTC.

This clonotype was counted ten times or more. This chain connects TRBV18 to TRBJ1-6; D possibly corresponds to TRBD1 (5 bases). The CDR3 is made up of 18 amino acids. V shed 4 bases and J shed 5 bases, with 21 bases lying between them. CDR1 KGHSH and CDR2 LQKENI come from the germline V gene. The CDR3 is CASSLTGLPDANNSPLHF. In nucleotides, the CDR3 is TGTGCCAGCTCACTTACGGGACTTCCAGACGCAAATAATTCACCCCTCCACTTT.

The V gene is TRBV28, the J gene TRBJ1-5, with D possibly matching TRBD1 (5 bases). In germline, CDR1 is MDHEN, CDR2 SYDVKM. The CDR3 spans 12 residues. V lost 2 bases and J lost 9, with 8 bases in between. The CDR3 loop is CASSLAGGPQHF. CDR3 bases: TGTGCCAGCAGTTTAGCGGGGGGGCCCCAGCATTTT.

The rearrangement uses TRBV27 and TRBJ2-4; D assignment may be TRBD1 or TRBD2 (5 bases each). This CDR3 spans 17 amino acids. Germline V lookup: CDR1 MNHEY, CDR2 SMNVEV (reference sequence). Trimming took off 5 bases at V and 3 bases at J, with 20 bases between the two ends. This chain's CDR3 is CASSRALRGEDKNIQYF. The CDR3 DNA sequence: TGTGCCAGCAGTAGAGCCCTGAGGGGCGAGGACAAAAACATTCAGTACTTC.

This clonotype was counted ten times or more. CDR3: CASSLSRGYTEAFF. The CDR3 DNA reads as TGTGCCAGCAGCTTATCCAGGGGGTACACTGAAGCTTTCTTT. This chain links TRBV7-2 with TRBJ1-1, with TRBD1 identical over 7 bases. With V trimmed by 2 bases and J by 3 bases, 3 bases remained unmatched. The CDR3 is 14 residues long. The germline V gene has CDR1 SGHTA and CDR2 FQGNSA.

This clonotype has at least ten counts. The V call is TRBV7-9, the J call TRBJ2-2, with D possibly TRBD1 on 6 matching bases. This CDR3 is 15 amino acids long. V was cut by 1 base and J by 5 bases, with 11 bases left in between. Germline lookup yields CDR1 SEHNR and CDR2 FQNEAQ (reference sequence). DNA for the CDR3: TGTGCCAGCAGCTTAGAAGGGGGAAGGACCGGGGAGCTGTTTTTT. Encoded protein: CASSLEGGRTGELFF. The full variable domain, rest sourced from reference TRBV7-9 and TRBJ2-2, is DTGVSQNPRHKITKRGQNVTFRCDPISEHNRLYWYRQTLGQGPEFLTYFQNEAQLEKSRLLSDRFSAERPKGSFSTLEIQRTEQGDSAMYLCASSLEGGRTGELFFGEGSRLTVL.